The clone carrying this TCR beta chain was picked up a small number of times. Its antigen is unknown. The data derive from a study of blood T cells in healthy people across ages. Findings and limits, study-wide: As age increased, TCR beta diversity per million T cells fell in a roughly linear fashion. Versus aged donors, long-lived donors had higher diversity and more naive CD4+ cells.

The use of a sample-barcoded 5' primer and a J-beta primer mix characterized a second PCR of 7 to 11 cycles. Tags on each cDNA molecule came from a template-switch adaptor with 12 random nucleotides. Using its own MiXCR run on the 5' RACE reads, TCRdb lists one record per CDR3 protein. The table shows approximately 1,700,000 distinct CDR3 sequences, with roughly two fifths occurring only once. The CDR3 contains 15 residues. The germline V gene has CDR1 DFQATT and CDR2 SNEGSKA (reference sequence). The ends lost 6 bases at V and 2 bases at J; junction bases unmatched: 8. Sequenced material: blood. The chain links TRBV20-1 to TRBJ2-3, with 10 bases that match TRBD2. This clonotype originated in a human donor in good health. This chain's CDR3 is CSARDSGGITDTQYF. In nucleotides, the CDR3 is TGCAGTGCCCGGGATAGCGGGGGGATCACAGATACGCAGTATTTT.